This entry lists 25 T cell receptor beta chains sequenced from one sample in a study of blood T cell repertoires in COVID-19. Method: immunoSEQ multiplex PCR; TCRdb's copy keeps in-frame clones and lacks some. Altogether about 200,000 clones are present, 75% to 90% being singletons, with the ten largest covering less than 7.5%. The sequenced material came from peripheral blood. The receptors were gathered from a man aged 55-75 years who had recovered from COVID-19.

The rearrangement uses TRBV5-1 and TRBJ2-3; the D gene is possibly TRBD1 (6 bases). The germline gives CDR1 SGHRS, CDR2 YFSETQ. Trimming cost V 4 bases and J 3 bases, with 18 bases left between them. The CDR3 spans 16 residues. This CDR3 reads CASSPWQGFRTDTQYF. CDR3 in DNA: TGCGCCAGCAGCCCCTGGCAGGGGTTTCGGACAGATACGCAGTATTTT.

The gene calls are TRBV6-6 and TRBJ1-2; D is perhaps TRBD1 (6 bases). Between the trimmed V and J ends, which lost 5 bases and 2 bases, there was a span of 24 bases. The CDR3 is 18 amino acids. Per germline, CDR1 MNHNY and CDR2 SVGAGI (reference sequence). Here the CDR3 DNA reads TGTGCCAGCAGTCCCTCGGGGGGGGCTAATTTAGGGAACTATGGCTACACCTTC. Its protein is CASSPSGGANLGNYGYTF.

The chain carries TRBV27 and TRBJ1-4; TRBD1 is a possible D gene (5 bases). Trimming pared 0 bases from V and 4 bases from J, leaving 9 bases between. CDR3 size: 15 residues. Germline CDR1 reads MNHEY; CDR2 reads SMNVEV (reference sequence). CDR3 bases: TGTGCCAGCAGTTTATCAAGGGGCAATAATGAAAAACTGTTTTTT. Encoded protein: CASSLSRGNNEKLFF. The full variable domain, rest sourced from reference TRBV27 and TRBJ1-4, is EAQVTQNPRYLITVTGKKLTVTCSQNMNHEYMSWYRQDPGLGLRQIYYSMNVEVTDKGDVPEGYKVSRKEKRNFPLILESPSPNQTSLYFCASSLSRGNNEKLFFGSGTQLSVL.

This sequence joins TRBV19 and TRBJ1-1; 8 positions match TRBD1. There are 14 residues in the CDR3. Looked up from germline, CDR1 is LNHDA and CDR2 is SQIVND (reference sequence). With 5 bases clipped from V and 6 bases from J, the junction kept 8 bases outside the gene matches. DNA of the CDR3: TGTGCCAGTAGTGCACAGGGGGACGGGGCTGAAGCTTTCTTT. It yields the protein CASSAQGDGAEAFF.

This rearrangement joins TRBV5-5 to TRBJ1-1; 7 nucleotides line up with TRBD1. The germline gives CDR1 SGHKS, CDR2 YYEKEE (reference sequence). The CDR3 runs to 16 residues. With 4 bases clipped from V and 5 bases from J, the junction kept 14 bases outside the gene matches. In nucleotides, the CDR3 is TGTGCCAGCAGCCCCAATAACAGGGGACGGGAAACTGAAGCTTTCTTT. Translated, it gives CASSPNNRGRETEAFF.

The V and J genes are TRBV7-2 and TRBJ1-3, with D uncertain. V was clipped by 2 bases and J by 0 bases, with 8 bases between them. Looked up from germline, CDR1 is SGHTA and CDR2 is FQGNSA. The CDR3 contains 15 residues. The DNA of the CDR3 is TGTGCCAGCAGCTTACTGAGTAACTCTGGAAACACCATATATTTT. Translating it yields CASSLLSNSGNTIYF.

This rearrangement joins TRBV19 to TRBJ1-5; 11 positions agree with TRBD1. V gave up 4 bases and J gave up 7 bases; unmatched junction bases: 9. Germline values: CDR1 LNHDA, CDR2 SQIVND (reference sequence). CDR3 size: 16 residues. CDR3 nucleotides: TGTGCCAGTAGTACCTCCTGGACAGGGGGCTACCAGCCCCAGCATTTT. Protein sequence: CASSTSWTGGYQPQHF.

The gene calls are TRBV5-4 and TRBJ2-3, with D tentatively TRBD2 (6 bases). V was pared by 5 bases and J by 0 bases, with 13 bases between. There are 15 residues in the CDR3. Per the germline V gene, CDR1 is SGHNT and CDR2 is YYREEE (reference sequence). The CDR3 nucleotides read TGTGCCAGCAGTCCCCGAGCGGGTAGCACAGATACGCAGTATTTT. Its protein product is CASSPRAGSTDTQYF.

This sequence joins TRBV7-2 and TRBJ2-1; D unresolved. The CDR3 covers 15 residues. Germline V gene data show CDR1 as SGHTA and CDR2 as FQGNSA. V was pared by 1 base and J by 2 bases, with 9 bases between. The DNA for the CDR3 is TGTGCCAGCAGCTTAGACTCGTCGCCCTACAATGAGCAGTTCTTC. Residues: CASSLDSSPYNEQFF.

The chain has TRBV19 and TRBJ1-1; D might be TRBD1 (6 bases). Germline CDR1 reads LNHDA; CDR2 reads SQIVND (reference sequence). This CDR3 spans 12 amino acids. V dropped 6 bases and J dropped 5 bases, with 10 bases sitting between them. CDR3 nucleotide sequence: TGTGCCAGTAGGCTGGGGGCGACTGAAGCTTTCTTT. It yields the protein CASRLGATEAFF.

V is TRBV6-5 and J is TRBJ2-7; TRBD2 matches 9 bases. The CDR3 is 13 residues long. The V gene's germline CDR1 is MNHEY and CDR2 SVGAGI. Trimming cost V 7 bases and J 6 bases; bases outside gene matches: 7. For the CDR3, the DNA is TGTGCCAGCAAAGGGGGACTAGCAATCGAGCAGTACTTC. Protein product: CASKGGLAIEQYF.

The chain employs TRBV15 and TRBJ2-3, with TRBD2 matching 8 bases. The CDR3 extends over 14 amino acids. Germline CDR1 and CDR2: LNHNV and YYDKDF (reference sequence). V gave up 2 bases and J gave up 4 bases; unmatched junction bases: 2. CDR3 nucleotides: TGTGCCACCAGCAGAAGCGGGAGCTCAGATACGCAGTATTTT. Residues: CATSRSGSSDTQYF.

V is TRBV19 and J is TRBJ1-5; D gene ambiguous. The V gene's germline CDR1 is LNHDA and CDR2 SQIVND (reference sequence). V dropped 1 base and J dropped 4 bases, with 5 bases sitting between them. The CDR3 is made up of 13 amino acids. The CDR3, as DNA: TGTGCCAGTAGTATAGCAGTTAATCAGCCCCAGCATTTT. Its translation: CASSIAVNQPQHF.

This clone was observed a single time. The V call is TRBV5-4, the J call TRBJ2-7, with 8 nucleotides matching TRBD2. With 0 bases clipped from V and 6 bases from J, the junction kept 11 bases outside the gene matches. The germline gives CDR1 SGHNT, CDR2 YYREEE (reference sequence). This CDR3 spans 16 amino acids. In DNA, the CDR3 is TGTGCCAGCAGCTTGGGCAGCGGGAGCGTGATCTCCGAGCAGTACTTC. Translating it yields CASSLGSGSVISEQYF.

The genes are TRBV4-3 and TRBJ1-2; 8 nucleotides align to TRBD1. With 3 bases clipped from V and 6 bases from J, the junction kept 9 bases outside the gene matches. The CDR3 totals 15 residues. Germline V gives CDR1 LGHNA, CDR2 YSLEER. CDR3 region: CASSHPRTGSDGYTF. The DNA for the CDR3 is TGCGCCAGCAGCCACCCCCGGACAGGGTCGGATGGCTACACCTTC.

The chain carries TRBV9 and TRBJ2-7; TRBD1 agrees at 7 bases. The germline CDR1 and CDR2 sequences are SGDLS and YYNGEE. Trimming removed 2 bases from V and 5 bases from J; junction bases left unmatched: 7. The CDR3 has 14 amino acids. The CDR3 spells CASSVSIQGDEQYF. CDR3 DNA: TGTGCCAGCAGCGTTAGCATTCAGGGGGACGAGCAGTACTTC.

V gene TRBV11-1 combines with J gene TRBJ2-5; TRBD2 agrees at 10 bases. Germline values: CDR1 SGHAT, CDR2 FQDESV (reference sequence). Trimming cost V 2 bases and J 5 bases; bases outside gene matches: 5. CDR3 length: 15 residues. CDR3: CASSLLAGVGETQYF. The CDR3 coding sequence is TGTGCCAGCAGCTTACTAGCGGGAGTTGGGGAGACCCAGTACTTC.

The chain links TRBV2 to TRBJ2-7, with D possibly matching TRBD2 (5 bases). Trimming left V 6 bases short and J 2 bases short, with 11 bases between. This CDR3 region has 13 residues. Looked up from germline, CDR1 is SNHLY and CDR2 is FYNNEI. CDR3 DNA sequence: TGTGCCAGCAGGAAGACGGGAACCTACGAGCAGTACTTC. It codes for CASRKTGTYEQYF.

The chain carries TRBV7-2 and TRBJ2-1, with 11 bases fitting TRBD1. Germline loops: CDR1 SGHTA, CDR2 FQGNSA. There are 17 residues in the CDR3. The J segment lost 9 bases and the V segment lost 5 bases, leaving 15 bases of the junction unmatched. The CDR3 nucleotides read TGTGCCAGCAGCCCCCGGGGGAGGACAGGGGGCTCTTTTGAGCAGTTCTTC. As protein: CASSPRGRTGGSFEQFF.

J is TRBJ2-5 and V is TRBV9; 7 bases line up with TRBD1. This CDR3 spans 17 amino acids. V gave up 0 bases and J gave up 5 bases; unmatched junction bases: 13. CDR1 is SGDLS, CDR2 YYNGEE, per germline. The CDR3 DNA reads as TGTGCCAGCAGCGTAGATGAGGGGGCCAGGCGAGGGGAGACCCAGTACTTC. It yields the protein CASSVDEGARRGETQYF.

The CDR3 DNA reads TGTGCCAGCAGCTTGTATAGCGGCGGGGGGGGTACAGATACGCAGTATTTT. It encodes CASSLYSGGGGTDTQYF. The chain has TRBV5-4 and TRBJ2-3; 9 positions match TRBD2. Germline V gene sequence: CDR1 SGHNT, CDR2 YYREEE (reference sequence). The V gene end was trimmed by 1 base and the J gene end by 3 bases; junction bases not matched to a gene: 9. CDR3 length: 17 amino acids.

DNA for the CDR3: TGTGCCAGCAGTTTAGCGGGAATTAGTTACAATGAGCAGTTCTTC. Encoded protein: CASSLAGISYNEQFF. This chain uses TRBV27 with TRBJ2-1, with a possible D match to TRBD2 (6 bases). The CDR3 has 15 amino acids. CDR1 and CDR2 from the germline V gene are MNHEY and SMNVEV (reference sequence). V lost 2 bases and J lost 4, with 12 bases in between.

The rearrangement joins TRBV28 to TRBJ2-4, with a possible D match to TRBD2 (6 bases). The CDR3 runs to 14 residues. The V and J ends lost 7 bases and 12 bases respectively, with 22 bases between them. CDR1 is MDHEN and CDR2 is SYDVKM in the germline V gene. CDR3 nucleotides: TGTGCCAGCACTCCTGACCTTCGGGGGTCGGATCAGTACTTC. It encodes CASTPDLRGSDQYF.

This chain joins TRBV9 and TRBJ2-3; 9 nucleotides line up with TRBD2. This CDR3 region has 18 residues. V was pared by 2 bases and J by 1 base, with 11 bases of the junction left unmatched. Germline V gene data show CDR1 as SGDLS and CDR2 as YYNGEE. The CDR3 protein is CASSVQSGGPGGTDTQYF. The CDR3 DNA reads TGTGCCAGCAGCGTGCAGAGCGGGGGGCCTGGCGGCACAGATACGCAGTATTTT.

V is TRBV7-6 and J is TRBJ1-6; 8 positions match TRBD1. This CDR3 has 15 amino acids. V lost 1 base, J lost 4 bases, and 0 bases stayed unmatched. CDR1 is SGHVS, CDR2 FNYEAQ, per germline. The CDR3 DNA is TGTGCCAGCAGCTTAGGACAGGGGTATAATTCACCCCTCCACTTT. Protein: CASSLGQGYNSPLHF.